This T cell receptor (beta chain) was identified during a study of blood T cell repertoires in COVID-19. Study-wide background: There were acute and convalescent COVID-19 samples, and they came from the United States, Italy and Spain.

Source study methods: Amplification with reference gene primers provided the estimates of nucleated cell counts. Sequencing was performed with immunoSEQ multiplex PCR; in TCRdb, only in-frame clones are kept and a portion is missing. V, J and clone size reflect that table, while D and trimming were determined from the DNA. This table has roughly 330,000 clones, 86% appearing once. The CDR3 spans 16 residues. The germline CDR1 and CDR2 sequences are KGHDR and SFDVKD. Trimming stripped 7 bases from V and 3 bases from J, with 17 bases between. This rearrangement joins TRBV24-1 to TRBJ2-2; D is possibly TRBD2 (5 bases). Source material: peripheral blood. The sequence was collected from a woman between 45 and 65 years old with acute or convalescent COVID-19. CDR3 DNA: TGTGCCACCAGGCACGGCAGCGGAGGACACACCGGGGAGCTGTTTTTT. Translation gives CATRHGSGGHTGELFF.